This T cell receptor (beta chain) was retrieved from a study of human T cells and chemical hapten exposure. TCRdb analysed the RACE reads with MiXCR anew, one entry per CDR3 protein. This table holds a few hundred thousand distinct CDR3 sequences, approximately 7.5% found once. Documented time point: pre-sensitization, week 0. The treatment: therapeutic diphenylcyclopropenone sensitization with weekly scalp DPC. At every patch-test visit, blood was drawn before the patch test was applied. With V trimmed by 5 bases and J by 7 bases, 5 bases remained unmatched. CDR3 size: 14 residues. This material consisted of whole blood, taken in connection with sensitization to the hapten diphenylcyclopropenone (DPC). The V gene is TRBV12-3 or TRBV12-4, the J gene TRBJ1-6; 7 bases match TRBD1. The TCR originated in a man aged 18 to 29 with alopecia areata. Some clones in this sample may be carry-over from other donors' samples. Here the CDR3 reads CASSRQGPNSPLHF. In DNA, the CDR3 is TGTGCCAGCAGTCGACAGGGCCCAAATTCACCCCTCCACTTT.